These 10 T cell receptor beta chains were all obtained from the same sample, sequenced in a study of T cells after yellow fever vaccination. One entry per CDR3 protein, called by TCRdb with MiXCR from the 5' RACE reads. The sample lists some 160,000 distinct CDR3 sequences; around 9.7% were seen once. Sequencing used CD8+ T cells sorted from PBMCs, obtained 45 days after the yellow fever booster vaccination. These receptors were taken from a young man who received the YFV17D yellow fever vaccine.

This clonotype showed up just a few times. The CDR3 DNA follows: TGTGCCAGCAGCTTGGCCCTAACGGTTAACTATGGCTACACCTTC. It encodes CASSLALTVNYGYTF. The chain combines TRBV5-6 with TRBJ1-2; D unresolved. CDR3 length equals 15 residues. V was cut by 0 bases and J by 1 base, with 10 bases left in between. The V gene's germline CDR1 is SGHDT and CDR2 YYEEEE. Full variable domain (remainder filled in from reference TRBV5-6 and TRBJ1-2): DAGVTQSPTHLIKTRGQQVTLRCSPKSGHDTVSWYQQALGQGPQFIFQYYEEEERQRGNFPDRFSGHQFPNYSSELNVNALLLGDSALYLCASSLALTVNYGYTFGSGTRLTVV.

This clonotype has only a few counts. The chain couples TRBV7-8 to TRBJ2-5; D is undetermined. The V gene lost 4 bases and the J gene lost 1 base, with 13 bases spanning the gap. Germline CDR1 and CDR2: SGHVS and FQNEAQ. CDR3 size: 15 residues. The CDR3 nucleotides read TGTGCCAGCAGCTCTCACCAGATCCCCCAAGAGACCCAGTACTTC. Its translation is CASSSHQIPQETQYF.

This clonotype was seen more than once but under ten times. V usage is TRBV7-9 and J usage is TRBJ2-6, with 9 bases identical to TRBD1. The J segment lost 0 bases and the V segment lost 6 bases, leaving 9 bases of the junction unmatched. From germline, CDR1 is SEHNR and CDR2 FQNEAQ (reference sequence). This CDR3 is 18 amino acids long. CDR3 sequence: CASREPTGGGSGANVLTF. The CDR3 nucleotides read TGTGCCAGCAGAGAGCCGACAGGGGGGGGCTCTGGGGCCAACGTCCTGACTTTC.

CDR3 nucleotide sequence: TGTGCCATCAGTGGAGAGCGGGGACCCTACGAGCAGTACTTC. This codes for CAISGERGPYEQYF. The chain is built from TRBV10-3 and TRBJ2-7; 7 nucleotides agree with TRBD2. Germline CDR1 reads ENHRY; CDR2 reads SYGVKD. This CDR3 has 14 amino acids. J was trimmed by 2 bases and V by 4 bases; bases with no gene match: 5.

The sample holds many counts of this clonotype. CDR3 sequence reads: CASSHLPGRADGGYTF. In DNA form, the CDR3 reads TGCGCCAGCAGCCATCTCCCGGGAAGGGCCGACGGGGGCTACACCTTC. This chain connects TRBV4-1 to TRBJ1-2, with D unresolved. Per the germline V gene, CDR1 is MGHRA and CDR2 is YSYEKL. This CDR3 comprises 16 residues. The ends were cut back, 3 bases at V and 8 bases at J, with 22 bases in the middle.

V and J are TRBV28 and TRBJ2-3; D ambiguous. Germline V gene lookup returns CDR1 MDHEN and CDR2 SYDVKM. The V gene lost 6 bases and the J gene lost 5 bases, with 9 bases spanning the gap. The CDR3 length is 12 residues. This CDR3 reads CASRFRGDTQYF. In DNA, the CDR3 is TGTGCCAGCAGGTTCCGCGGAGATACGCAGTATTTT.

This clonotype turned up a few times. The rearrangement joins TRBV9 to TRBJ2-2, with 12 bases that match TRBD2. CDR1 and CDR2 from the germline V gene are SGDLS and YYNGEE. This CDR3 spans 18 amino acids. With V trimmed by 4 bases and J by 2 bases, 9 bases remained unmatched. CDR3 sequence: CASSLAGGTTFNTGELFF. The DNA for the CDR3 is TGTGCCAGCAGCCTAGCGGGGGGGACTACCTTTAACACCGGGGAGCTGTTTTTT.

V usage is TRBV7-9 and J usage is TRBJ2-1; D is unresolved. CDR3 length: 11 residues. Germline CDR1 SEHNR, CDR2 FQNEAQ (reference sequence). Between the trimmed V and J ends, which lost 2 bases and 8 bases, there was a span of 4 bases. CDR3 region: CASSLTDEQFF. The CDR3 DNA reads as TGTGCCAGCAGCTTAACGGATGAGCAGTTCTTC.

The V call is TRBV4-1, the J call TRBJ2-7, with 7 positions matching TRBD2. Per germline, CDR1 MGHRA and CDR2 YSYEKL. V trimming: 3 bases; J trimming: 3 bases; junction bases outside the gene matches: 2. The length of the CDR3 is 13 residues. The CDR3 region has the DNA TGCGCCAGCAGCCACGCTAGCGGCTACGAGCAGTACTTC. It yields the protein CASSHASGYEQYF.

In DNA, the CDR3 is TGTGCCAGCAGCTTAGGTGGACAGGGTTATGGCTACACCTTC. It is translated as CASSLGGQGYGYTF. The rearrangement links TRBV7-9 to TRBJ1-2, with 8 nucleotides matching TRBD1. With V trimmed by 1 base and J by 5 bases, 3 bases remained unmatched. The CDR3 consists of 14 residues. Germline CDR1 is SEHNR and CDR2 is FQNEAQ (reference sequence). Looking up the rest from reference TRBV7-9 and TRBJ1-2 gives the full variable domain: DTGVSQNPRHKITKRGQNVTFRCDPISEHNRLYWYRQTLGQGPEFLTYFQNEAQLEKSRLLSDRFSAERPKGSFSTLEIQRTEQGDSAMYLCASSLGGQGYGYTFGSGTRLTVV.